The entry below describes one T cell receptor beta chain. Its antigen specificity is not known. No per-base quality is available; no much larger clone lies one base away. At diagnosis, tumor, uninvolved tumor-adjacent lung and peripheral blood were collected and then preserved as a mix of FFPE and fresh-frozen material. For TCR repertoire profiling, the blood samples were analyzed as peripheral blood mononuclear cells. The CDR1 and CDR2 encoded by the germline V gene are KGHSH and LQKENI. Cut back by 2 bases and 3 bases, the V and J ends lie 5 bases apart. The CDR3 contains 13 residues, cysteine and phenylalanine counted. Just CDR3 DNA is preserved here, 39 bases in frame from base 1. TCR beta CDR3 regions were sequenced from DNA using the immunoSEQ Assay. For the original study's pipeline: T cell density was computed as TCR beta template counts normalized to usable DNA estimated by amplifying housekeeping genes. Richness was estimated with the preseqR package, extrapolating to 400,000 templates for PBMC samples and 120,000 templates for tissue samples. Clonality was defined as one minus Pielou's evenness. Tissue-enriched TCRs were identified by differential abundance testing using productive amino-acid clonotypes, minimum total count 5 and alpha 0.1. The Jaccard Index and the Morisita Overlap Index were used to measure repertoire overlap between compartments. GLIPH clustered TCR beta CDR3s with public tetramer-defined viral CDR3s; viral motifs required at least three viral sequences plus V-gene enrichment. TCRdb holds this immuneACCESS table with in-frame rearrangements only. Some clones are missing; in checked studies, unresolved V genes explain under half, and the rest has no known cause. That table gives V, J and clone size, and the DNA gave D and trimming. This sample is represented by roughly 38,000 clones; around 86% of them were singletons. 4.5% to 6% of the sample belongs to the ten largest clones.

The sample originates from a study of T cells in localized non-small cell lung cancer (dated by TCRdb to 2020 to 2022). General notes on the study: The study examined T cell repertoires in roughly 240 patients with early-stage NSCLC and compared tumors with uninvolved tumor-adjacent lungs. The cohort consisted of a few hundred treatment-naive NSCLC patients whose localized lung tumors had been resected. NSCLC patients had a mean age of approximately 66 years, and 129 were male and about 98 female.

Overall study outcomes, separate from this receptor: Uninvolved tumor-adjacent lung showed the highest T cell clonality, higher than tumor, which suggests more focused antigenic responses in the uninvolved tumor-adjacent lung. Because the study design was exploratory, TCR variables were selected using unadjusted p-values without false-discovery rate correction. Of the top 100 tumor clones, a median of approximately 60 were detected in paired uninvolved adjacent lung; about 28 were also among that lung's top 100. Multi-region tumor sequencing was not performed, so intratumor heterogeneity could not be excluded. Higher blood T cell density associated with longer overall survival, while higher adjacent-lung clonality associated with shorter survival.

The specimen was peripheral blood mononuclear cells, collected before any cancer treatment. This chain is built from TRBV18 and TRBJ1-5; the D segment cannot be called with confidence. This sequence was found in a male donor older than 55 with stage II lung adenocarcinoma. The DNA sequence is as follows: TGTGCCAGCTCACCAGGGATCAATCAGCCCCAGCATTTT. This gives the protein CASSPGINQPQHF.